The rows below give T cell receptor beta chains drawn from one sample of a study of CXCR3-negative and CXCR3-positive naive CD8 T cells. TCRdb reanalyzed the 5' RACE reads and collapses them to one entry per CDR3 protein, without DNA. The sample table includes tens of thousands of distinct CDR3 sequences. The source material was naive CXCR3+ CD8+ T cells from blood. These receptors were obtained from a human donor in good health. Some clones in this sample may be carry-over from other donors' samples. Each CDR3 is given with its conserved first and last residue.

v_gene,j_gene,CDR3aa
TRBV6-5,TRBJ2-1,CASSSDPGHEGNEQFF
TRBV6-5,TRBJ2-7,CASSDLREVGYEQYF
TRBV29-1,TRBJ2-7,CSARTDSYEQYF
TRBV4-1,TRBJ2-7,CAGSQVGGNEQYF
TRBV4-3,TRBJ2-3,CASSQMGAGADTQYF
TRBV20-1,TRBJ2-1,CSARPLGAGGQVLYEQFF
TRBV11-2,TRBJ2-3,CASSRGGGTDTQYF
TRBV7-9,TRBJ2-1,CASSPSGGADYNEKFF
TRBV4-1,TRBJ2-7,CASSQFSGTDYEQYF
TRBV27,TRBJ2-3,CASSLSTATDTQYF
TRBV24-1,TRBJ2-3,CATSDLPGSSDTQYF
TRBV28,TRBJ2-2,CASRHVREELFF
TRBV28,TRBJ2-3,CASSLRGRSDTQYF
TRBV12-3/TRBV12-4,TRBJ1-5,CASSSVGREQPQHF
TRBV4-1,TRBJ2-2,CASSYGTSGRAFGELFF
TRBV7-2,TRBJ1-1,CASTLGVEAFF
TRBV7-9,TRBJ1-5,CASSSDREDQPQHF
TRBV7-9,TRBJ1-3,CASSLAPQGNTIYF
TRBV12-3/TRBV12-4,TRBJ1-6,CASSLTASALGASSYNSPLHF
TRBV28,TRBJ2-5,CASSRPRGKETQYF
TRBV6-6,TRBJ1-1,CAISYSDRGNTEAFF
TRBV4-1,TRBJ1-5,CASSQDGTGTGGDQPQHF
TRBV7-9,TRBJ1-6,CASSLERVGNSPLHF
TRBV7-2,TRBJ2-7,CASSSKEYEQYF
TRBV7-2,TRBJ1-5,CASSLDRYSNQPQHF
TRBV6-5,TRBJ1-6,CASSYSGTGGTPLHF
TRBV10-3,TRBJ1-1,CAISEPREGADTEAFF
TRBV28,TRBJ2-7,CASSQPWSRGLYEQYF
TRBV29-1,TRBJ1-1,CSVEFEVEAFF
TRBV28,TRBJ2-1,CASSPSGGPNEQFF
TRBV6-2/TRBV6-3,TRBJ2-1,CASSLGGTYNEQFF
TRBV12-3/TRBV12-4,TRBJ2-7,CASSLTRSTEQYF
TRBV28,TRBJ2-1,CASSSRDRDFNEQFF
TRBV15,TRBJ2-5,CATSRSSGQVWQETQYF
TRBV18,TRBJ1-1,CASSPKGDHTEAFF
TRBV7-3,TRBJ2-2,CASSPTADPRSPGELFF
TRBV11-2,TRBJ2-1,CASSLGPGSEQFF
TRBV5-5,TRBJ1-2,CASNYESNYGYTF
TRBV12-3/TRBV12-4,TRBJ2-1,CASSYPGRQGEQFF
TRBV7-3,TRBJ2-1,CASSPWGQGSEQFF
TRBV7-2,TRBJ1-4,CASSLRGETDEKLFF
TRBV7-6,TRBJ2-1,CASSSLAGGDNEQFF
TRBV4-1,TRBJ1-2,CASSQVRADGGYTF
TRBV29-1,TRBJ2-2,CSVEDAVVGSTGELFF
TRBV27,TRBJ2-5,CASSLSLGAGQTQYF
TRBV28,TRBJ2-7,CASRTGRNYEQYF
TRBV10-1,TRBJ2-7,CASSESGPLPDEQYF
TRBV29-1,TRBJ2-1,CSVDGGNEQFF
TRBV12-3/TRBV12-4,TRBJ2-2,CASSLVPRYTGELFF
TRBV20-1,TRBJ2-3,CSATRDTTLSTDTQYF
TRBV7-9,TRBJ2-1,CASSDRGGSPYNEQFF
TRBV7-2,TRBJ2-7,CASSLVQGAPEQYF
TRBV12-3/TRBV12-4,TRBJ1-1,CASSPYRDFEAFF
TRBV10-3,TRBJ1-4,CASRVATNEKLFF
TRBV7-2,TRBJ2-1,CASSPPGVRGYDEQFF
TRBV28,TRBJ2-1,CASSPLGGTYNEQFF
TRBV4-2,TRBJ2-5,CASSQWPSGRGTETQYF
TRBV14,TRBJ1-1,CASSRQPFYMNTEAFF
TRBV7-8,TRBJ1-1,CASNPTGGNTEAFF
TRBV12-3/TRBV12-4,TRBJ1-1,CASSLGQGTELPEAFF